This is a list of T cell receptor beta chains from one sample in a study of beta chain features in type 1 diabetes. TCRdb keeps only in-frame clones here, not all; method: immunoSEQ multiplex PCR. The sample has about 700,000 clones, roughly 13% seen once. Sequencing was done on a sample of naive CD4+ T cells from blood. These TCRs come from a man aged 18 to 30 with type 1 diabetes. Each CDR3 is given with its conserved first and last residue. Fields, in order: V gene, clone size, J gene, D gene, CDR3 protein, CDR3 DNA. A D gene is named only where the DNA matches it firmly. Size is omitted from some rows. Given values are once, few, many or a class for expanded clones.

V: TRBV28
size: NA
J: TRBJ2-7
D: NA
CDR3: CASSPDHEQYF
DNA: TGTGCCAGCAGTCCGGATCACGAGCAGTACTTC

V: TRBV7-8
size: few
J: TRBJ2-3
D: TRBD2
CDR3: CASSASGTSGGDTQYF
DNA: TGTGCCAGCAGCGCCTCCGGGACTAGCGGGGGAGATACGCAGTATTTT

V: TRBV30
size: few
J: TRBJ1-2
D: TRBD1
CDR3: CARDRVGEYGYTF
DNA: TGTGCCAGGGACAGGGTGGGGGAGTATGGCTACACCTTC

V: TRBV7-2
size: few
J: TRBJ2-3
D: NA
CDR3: CASTLAAVTDTQYF
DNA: TGTGCCAGCACCCTCGCCGCCGTTACAGATACGCAGTATTTT

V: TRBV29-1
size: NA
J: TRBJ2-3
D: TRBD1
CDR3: CSLFTGTASMDTQYF
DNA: TGCAGTCTTTTTACCGGGACAGCGAGCATGGATACGCAGTATTTT

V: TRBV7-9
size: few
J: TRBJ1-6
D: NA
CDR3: CASSYSTASSYNSPLHF
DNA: TGTGCCAGCAGCTACTCGACGGCCAGCTCCTATAATTCACCCCTCCACTTT

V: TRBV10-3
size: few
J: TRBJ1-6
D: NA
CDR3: CAITPTGNGSPLHF
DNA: TGTGCCATCACCCCAACAGGGAACGGTTCACCCCTCCACTTT

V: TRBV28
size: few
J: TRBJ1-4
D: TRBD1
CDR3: CASRRTGSGEKLFF
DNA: TGTGCCAGCCGCCGGACAGGGTCGGGTGAAAAACTGTTTTTT

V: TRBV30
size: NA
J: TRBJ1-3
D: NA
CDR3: CAWSAVAGNTIYF
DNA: TGTGCCTGGAGTGCAGTAGCCGGAAACACCATATATTTT

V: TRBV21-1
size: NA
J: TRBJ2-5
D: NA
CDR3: CASSKVHRGKTQYF
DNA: TGTGCCAGCAGCAAAGTTCACAGGGGAAAGACCCAGTACTTC

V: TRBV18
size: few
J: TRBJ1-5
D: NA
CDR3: CASSRWSNQPQHF
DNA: TGTGCCAGCTCAAGGTGGAGCAATCAGCCCCAGCATTTT

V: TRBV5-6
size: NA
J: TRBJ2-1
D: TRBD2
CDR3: CASGLAGGSYNEQFF
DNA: TGTGCCAGCGGTCTGGCGGGGGGCTCCTACAATGAGCAGTTCTTC

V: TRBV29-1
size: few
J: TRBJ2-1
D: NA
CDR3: CSVGASSYNEQFF
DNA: TGCAGCGTGGGAGCCAGCTCCTACAATGAGCAGTTCTTC

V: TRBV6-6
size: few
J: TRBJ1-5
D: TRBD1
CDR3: CASSLGQGIDPQHF
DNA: TGTGCCAGCAGCCTGGGACAGGGAATTGATCCCCAGCATTTT

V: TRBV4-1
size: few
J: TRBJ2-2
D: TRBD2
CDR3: CASSQGQSGGIRTGELFF
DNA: TGCGCCAGCAGCCAGGGGCAGAGCGGGGGGATCAGAACCGGGGAGCTGTTTTTT

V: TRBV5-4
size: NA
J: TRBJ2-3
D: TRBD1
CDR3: CASSPGTGGDTQYF
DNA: TGTGCCAGCAGCCCCGGGACAGGGGGAGATACGCAGTATTTT

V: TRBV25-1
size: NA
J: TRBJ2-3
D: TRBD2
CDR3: CASETQSGVLNTQYF
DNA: TGTGCCAGTGAGACTCAAAGCGGGGTGTTAAATACGCAGTATTTT

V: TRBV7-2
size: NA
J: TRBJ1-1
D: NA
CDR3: CASSWGAFF
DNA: TGTGCCAGCAGCTGGGGAGCTTTCTTT

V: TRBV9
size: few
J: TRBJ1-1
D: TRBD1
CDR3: CASSPRTGWTEAFF
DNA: TGTGCCAGCAGCCCTCGGACAGGTTGGACTGAAGCTTTCTTT

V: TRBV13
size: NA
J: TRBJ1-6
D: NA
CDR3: CASRISREGSPLHF
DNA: TGTGCCAGCAGAATAAGCAGGGAGGGTTCACCCCTCCACTTT

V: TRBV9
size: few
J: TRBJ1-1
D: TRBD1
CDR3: CASSVGRTGDTEAFF
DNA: TGTGCCAGCAGCGTAGGCAGGACAGGGGACACTGAAGCTTTCTTT

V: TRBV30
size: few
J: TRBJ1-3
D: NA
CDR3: CAWRRTESRLYF
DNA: TGTGCCTGGAGACGAACAGAGTCGAGGTTATATTTT

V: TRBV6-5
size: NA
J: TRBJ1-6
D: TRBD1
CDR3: CASRGQGISPLHF
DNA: TGTGCCAGCAGAGGACAGGGGATTTCACCCCTCCACTTT

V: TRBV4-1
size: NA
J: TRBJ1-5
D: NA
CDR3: CASSQEGDSNQPQHF
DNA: TGCGCCAGCAGCCAAGAAGGGGATAGCAATCAGCCCCAGCATTTT

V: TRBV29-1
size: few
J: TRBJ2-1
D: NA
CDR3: CSLTDNNEQFF
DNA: TGCAGCCTTACCGACAACAATGAGCAGTTCTTC

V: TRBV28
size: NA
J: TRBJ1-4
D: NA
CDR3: CASSTGTIDEKLFF
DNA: TGTGCCAGCAGCACCGGGACAATAGATGAAAAACTGTTTTTT

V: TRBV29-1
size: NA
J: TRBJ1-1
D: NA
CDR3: CSAEGENTEAFF
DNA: TGCAGCGCCGAGGGGGAGAACACTGAAGCTTTCTTT

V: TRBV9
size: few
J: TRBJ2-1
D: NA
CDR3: CASSTQGYEQFF
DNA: TGTGCCAGCAGCACGCAGGGATATGAGCAGTTCTTC

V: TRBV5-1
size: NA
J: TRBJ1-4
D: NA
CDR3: CASSLGQVAEKLFF
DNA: TGCGCCAGCAGCTTGGGTCAGGTGGCTGAAAAACTGTTTTTT

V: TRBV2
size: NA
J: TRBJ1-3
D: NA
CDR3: CASSVTPSSWEPSGNTIYF
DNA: TGTGCCAGCAGTGTGACCCCGTCTTCCTGGGAACCCTCTGGAAACACCATATATTTT

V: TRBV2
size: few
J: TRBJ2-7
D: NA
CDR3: CASSEASQVTSYEQYF
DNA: TGTGCCAGCAGTGAAGCGAGCCAGGTGACATCCTACGAGCAGTACTTC

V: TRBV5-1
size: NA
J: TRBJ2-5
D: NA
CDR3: CASSFGRQAGSQETQYF
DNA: TGCGCCAGCAGCTTCGGACGCCAGGCAGGTTCGCAAGAGACCCAGTACTTC

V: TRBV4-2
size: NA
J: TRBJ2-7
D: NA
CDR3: CASSQERGSGDSYEQYF
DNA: TGTGCCAGCAGCCAAGAAAGAGGGTCAGGGGACTCCTACGAGCAGTACTTC

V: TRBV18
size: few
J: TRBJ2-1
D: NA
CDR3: CASSLGLQGGYNEQFF
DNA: TGTGCCAGCTCACTGGGACTCCAAGGCGGGTACAATGAGCAGTTCTTC

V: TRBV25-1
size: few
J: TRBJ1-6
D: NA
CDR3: CASSDQGNSPLHF
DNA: TGTGCCAGCAGTGACCAGGGGAATTCACCCCTCCACTTT

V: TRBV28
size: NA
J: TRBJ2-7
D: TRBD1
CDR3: CASSTRQGVNEQYF
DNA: TGTGCCAGCAGTACTCGACAGGGGGTTAACGAGCAGTACTTC

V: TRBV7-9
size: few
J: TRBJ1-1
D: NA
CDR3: CASSSARVGNTEAFF
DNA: TGTGCCAGCAGCTCTGCGAGGGTCGGGAACACTGAAGCTTTCTTT

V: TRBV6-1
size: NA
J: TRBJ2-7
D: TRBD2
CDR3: CASNLAGRLYEQYF
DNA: TGTGCCAGCAACTTAGCGGGGCGACTCTACGAGCAGTACTTC

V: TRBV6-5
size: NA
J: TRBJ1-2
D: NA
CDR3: CASRQAANYGYTF
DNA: TGTGCCAGCAGGCAGGCTGCTAACTATGGCTACACCTTC

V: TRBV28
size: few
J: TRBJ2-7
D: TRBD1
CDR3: CASTRTGQPYEQYF
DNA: TGTGCCAGCACCAGGACAGGTCAGCCCTACGAGCAGTACTTC

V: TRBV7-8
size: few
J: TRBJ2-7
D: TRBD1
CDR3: CASSSTGKSVEQYF
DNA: TGTGCCAGCAGCTCGACAGGGAAATCGGTGGAGCAGTACTTC

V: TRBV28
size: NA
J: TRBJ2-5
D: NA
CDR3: CASISSRAGDDKETQYF
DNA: TGTGCCAGCATTAGTTCTAGGGCGGGTGACGATAAGGAGACCCAGTACTTC

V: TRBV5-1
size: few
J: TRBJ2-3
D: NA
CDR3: CASSLDGGVADTQYF
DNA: TGCGCCAGCAGCTTGGACGGGGGTGTAGCAGATACGCAGTATTTT

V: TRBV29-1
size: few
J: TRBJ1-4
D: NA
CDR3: CSVGSRLNEKLFF
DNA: TGCAGCGTTGGATCAAGGTTGAATGAAAAACTGTTTTTT

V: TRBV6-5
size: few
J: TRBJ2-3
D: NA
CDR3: CASSNTDTQYF
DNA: TGTGCCAGCAGTAACACAGATACGCAGTATTTT

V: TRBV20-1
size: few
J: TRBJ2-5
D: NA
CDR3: CSRPWGETQYF
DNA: TGCAGCCGACCCTGGGGAGAGACCCAGTACTTC

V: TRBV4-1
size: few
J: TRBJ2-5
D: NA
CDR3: CASSQDRREETQYF
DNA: TGCGCCAGCAGCCAAGATCGCAGGGAAGAGACCCAGTACTTC

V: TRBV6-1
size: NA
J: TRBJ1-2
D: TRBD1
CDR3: CASSEIRDRNYGYTF
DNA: TGTGCCAGCAGTGAAATAAGGGACAGAAACTATGGCTACACCTTC